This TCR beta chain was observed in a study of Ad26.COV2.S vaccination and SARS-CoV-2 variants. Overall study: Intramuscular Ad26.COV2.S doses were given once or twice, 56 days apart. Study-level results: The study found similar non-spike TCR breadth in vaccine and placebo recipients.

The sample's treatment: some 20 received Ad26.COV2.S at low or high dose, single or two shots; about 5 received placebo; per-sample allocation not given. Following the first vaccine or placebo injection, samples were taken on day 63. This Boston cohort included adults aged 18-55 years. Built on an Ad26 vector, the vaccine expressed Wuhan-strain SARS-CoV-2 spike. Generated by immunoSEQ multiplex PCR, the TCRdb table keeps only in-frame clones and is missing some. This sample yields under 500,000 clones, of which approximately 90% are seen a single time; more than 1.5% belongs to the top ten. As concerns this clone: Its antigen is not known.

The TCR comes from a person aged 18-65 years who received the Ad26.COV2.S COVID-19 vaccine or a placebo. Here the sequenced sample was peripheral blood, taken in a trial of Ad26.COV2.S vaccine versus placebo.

CDR3 protein: CSVTRTSGGSPYEQYF. CDR3 nucleotides: TGCAGCGTGACCCGGACTAGCGGGGGGAGCCCCTACGAGCAGTACTTC. V and J are TRBV29-1 and TRBJ2-7; 14 bases fit TRBD2. The germline V gene encodes CDR1 SQVTM and CDR2 ANQGSEA. V lost 6 bases and J lost 2; bases outside the gene matches: 9. The CDR3 totals 16 residues.